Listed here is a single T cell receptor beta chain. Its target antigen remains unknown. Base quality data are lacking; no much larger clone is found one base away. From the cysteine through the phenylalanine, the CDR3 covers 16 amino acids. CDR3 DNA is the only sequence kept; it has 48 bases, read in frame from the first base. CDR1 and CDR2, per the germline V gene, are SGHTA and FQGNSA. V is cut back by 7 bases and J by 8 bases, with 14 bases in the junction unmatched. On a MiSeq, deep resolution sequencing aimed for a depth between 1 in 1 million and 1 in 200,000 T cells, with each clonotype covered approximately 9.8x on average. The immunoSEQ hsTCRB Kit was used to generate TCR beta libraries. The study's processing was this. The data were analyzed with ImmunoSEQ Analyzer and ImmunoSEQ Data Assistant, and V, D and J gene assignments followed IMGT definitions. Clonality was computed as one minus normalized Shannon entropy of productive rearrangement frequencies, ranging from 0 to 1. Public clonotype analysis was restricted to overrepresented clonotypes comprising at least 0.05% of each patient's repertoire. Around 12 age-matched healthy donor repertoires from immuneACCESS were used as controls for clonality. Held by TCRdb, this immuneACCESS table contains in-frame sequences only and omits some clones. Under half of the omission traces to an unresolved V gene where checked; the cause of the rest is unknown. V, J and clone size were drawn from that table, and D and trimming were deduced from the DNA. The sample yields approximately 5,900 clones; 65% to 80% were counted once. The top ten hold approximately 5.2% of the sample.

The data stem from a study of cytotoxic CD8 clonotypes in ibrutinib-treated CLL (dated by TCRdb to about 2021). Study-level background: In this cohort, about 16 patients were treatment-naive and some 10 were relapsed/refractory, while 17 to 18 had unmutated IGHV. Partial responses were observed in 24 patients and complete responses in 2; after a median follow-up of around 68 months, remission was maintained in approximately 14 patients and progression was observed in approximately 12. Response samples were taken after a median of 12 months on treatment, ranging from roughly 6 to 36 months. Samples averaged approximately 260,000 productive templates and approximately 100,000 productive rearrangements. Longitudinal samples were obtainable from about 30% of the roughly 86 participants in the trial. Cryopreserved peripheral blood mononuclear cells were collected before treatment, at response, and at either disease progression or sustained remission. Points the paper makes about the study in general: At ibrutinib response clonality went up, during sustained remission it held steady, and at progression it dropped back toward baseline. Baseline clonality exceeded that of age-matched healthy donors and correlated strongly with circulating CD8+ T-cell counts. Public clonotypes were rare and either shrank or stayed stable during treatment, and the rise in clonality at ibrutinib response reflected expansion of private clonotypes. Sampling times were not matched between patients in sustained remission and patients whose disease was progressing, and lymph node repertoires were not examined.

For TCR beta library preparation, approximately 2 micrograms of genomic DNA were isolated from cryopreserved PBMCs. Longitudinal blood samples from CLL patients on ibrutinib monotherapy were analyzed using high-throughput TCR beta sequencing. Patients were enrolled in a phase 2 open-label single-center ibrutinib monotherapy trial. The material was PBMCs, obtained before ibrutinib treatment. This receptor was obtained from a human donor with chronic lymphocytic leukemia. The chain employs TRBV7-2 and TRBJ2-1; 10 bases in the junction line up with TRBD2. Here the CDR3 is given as CASTLGASGRGDEQFF. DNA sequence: TGTGCCAGCACCCTAGGTGCTAGCGGGAGAGGTGATGAGCAGTTCTTC. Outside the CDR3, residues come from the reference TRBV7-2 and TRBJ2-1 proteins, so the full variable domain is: GAGVSQSPSNKVTEKGKDVELRCDPISGHTALYWYRQSLGQGLEFLIYFQGNSAPDKSGLPSDRFSAERTGGSVSTLTIQRTQQEDSAVYLCASTLGASGRGDEQFFGPGTRLTVL.